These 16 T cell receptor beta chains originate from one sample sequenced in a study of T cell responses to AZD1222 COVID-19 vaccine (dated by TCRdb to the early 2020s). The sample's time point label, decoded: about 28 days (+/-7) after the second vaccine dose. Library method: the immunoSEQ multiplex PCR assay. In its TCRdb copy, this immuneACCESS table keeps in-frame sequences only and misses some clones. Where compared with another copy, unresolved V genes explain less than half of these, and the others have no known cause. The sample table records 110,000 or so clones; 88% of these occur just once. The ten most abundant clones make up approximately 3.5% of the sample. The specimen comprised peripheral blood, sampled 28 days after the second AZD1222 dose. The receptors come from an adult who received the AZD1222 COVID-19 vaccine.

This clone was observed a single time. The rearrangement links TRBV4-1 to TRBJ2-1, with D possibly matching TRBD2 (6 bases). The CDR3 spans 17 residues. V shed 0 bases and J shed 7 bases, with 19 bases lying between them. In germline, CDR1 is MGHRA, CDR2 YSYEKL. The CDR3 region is CASSQDPPASVGNEQFF. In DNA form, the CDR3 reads TGCGCCAGCAGCCAAGATCCCCCCGCTAGCGTGGGTAATGAGCAGTTCTTC.

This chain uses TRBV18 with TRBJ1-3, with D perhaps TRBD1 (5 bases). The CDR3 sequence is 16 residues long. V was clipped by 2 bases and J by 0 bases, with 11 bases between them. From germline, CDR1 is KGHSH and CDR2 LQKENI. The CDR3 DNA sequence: TGTGCCAGCTCACCAGATTTTGGGGGCTCTGGAAACACCATATATTTT. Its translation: CASSPDFGGSGNTIYF.

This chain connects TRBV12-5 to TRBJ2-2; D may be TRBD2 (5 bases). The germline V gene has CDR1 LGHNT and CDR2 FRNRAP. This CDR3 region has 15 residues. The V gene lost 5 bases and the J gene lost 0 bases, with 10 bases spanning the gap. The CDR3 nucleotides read TGTGCTAGTGGTGGGCGGGTTCCGAACACCGGGGAGCTGTTTTTT. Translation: CASGGRVPNTGELFF.

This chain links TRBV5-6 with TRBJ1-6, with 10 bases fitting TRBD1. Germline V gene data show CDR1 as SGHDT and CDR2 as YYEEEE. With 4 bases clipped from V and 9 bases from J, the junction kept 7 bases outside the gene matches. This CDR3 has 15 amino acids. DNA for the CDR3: TGTGCCAGCAGCATGGAGACAGGGGGCAGTTCACCCCTCCACTTT. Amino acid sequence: CASSMETGGSSPLHF.

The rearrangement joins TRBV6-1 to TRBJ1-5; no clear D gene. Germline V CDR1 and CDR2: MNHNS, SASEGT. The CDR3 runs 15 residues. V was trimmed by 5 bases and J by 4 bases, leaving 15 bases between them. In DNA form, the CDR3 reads TGTGCCAGCAGTTCAGGTAGGATGGGAAATCAGCCCCAGCATTTT. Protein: CASSSGRMGNQPQHF.

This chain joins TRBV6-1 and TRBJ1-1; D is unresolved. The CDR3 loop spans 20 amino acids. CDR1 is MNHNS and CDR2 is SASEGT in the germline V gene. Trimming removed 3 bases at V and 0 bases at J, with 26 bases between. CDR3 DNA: TGTGCCAGCAGTGATCCGAGGGTGAAACCATCATCGGGCTTGAACACTGAAGCTTTCTTT. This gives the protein CASSDPRVKPSSGLNTEAFF.

The CDR3 sequence: CASRGQVNQPQHF. CDR3 DNA sequence: TGTGCCAGCAGGGGGCAGGTAAATCAGCCCCAGCATTTT. This rearrangement joins TRBV6-5 to TRBJ1-5; D possibly corresponds to TRBD1 (5 bases). This CDR3 spans 13 amino acids. V lost 6 bases, J lost 4 bases, and 10 bases lay in between. Germline assignment: CDR1 MNHEY and CDR2 SVGAGI.

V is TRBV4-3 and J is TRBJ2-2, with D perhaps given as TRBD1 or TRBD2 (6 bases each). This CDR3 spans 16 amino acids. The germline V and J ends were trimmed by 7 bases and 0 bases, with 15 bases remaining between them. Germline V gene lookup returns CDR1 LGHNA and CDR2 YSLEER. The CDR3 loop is CASNRGRGANTGELFF. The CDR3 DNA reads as TGCGCCAGCAACCGGGGGCGGGGCGCGAACACCGGGGAGCTGTTTTTT.

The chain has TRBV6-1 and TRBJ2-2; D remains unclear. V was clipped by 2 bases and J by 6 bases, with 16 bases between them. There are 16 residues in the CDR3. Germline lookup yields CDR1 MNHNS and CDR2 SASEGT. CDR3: CASSEFGSGISGELFF. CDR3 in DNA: TGTGCCAGCAGTGAATTTGGCTCCGGAATCTCCGGGGAGCTGTTTTTT.

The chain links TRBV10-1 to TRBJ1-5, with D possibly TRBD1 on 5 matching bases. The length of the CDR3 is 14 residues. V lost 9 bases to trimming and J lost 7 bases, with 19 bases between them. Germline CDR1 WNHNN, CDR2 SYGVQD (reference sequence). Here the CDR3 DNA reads TGCGCCAGGGTTCAGCAGGGTCCTTGGCAGCCCCAGCATTTT. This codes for CARVQQGPWQPQHF.

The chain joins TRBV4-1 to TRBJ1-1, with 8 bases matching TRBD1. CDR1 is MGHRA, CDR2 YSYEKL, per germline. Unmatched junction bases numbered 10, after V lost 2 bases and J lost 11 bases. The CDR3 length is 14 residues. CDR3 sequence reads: CASSQRAAGGAAFF. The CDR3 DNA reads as TGCGCCAGCAGCCAAAGGGCCGCAGGGGGCGCCGCTTTCTTT.

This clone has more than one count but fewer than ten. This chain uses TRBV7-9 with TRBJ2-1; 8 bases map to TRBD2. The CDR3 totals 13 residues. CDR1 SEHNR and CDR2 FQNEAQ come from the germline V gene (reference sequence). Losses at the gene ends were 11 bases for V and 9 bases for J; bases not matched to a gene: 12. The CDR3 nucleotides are TGTGCCGGCGGGGGGATCGCCTGGGGTGAGCAGTTCTTC. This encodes CAGGGIAWGEQFF.

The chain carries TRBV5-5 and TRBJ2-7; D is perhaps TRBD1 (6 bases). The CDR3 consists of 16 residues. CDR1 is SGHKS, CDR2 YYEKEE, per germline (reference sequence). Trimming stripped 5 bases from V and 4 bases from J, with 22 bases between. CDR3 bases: TGTGCCAGCAGAGTTCATTGGTCAGGGGAATGGTACGAGCAGTACTTC. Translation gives CASRVHWSGEWYEQYF.

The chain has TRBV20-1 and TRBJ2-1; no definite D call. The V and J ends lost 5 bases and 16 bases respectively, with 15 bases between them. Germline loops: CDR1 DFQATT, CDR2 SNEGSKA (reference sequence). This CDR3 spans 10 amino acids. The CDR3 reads CSAQDQDRFF. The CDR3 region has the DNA TGCAGTGCTCAAGACCAGGACCGCTTCTTC.

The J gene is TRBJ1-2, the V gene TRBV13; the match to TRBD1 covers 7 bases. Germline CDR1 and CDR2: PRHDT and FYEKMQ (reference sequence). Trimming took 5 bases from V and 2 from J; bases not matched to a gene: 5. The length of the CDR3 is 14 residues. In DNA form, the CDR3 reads TGTGCCAGCAGCACACAGGGGATCAACTATGGCTACACCTTC. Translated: CASSTQGINYGYTF.

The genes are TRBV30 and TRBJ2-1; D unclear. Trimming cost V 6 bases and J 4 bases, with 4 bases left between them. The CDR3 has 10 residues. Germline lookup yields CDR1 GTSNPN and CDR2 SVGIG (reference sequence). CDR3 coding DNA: TGTGCCTGCCAATACAATGAGCAGTTCTTC. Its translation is CACQYNEQFF.